This TCR beta chain was sequenced during a study of cytomegalovirus exposure and HLA in healthy donors. Findings and limits, study-wide: The likely explanation for a cluster of highly shared sequence variants was sequencing artifact. TCR beta sequences reportedly predicted most subjects' HLA-A and HLA-B alleles accurately. Immune exposure was documented only through CMV serostatus.

With regard to this clone: Its antigen remains unidentified.

The CDR3 is 14 amino acids. Germline-derived CDR1 and CDR2 are KGHSH and LQKENI. Trimming cost V 2 bases and J 3 bases; bases outside gene matches: 3. The primer mix had 60 Vbeta and 13 Jbeta primers. The table came from immunoSEQ multiplex PCR; TCRdb's copy has only in-frame clones and leaves some out. This sample's clone table lists around 210,000 clones. Healthy people donating bone marrow made up the donors. Sequencing was done on a sample of PBMCs. The sequence was obtained from a woman aged 25 to 39 in good health and CMV-seropositive. This chain joins TRBV18 and TRBJ2-7; TRBD2 matches 8 bases. CDR3 amino acids: CASSPSAGGYEQYF. CDR3 nucleotide sequence: TGTGCCAGCTCACCATCCGCGGGGGGCTACGAGCAGTACTTC.